This TCR beta chain stems from a study of blood T cell repertoires in COVID-19. About the research overall: Sample material is recorded as cDNA or gDNA derived from T cells, B-cell-depleted T cells, or PBMCs.

Using immunoSEQ multiplex PCR, the repertoire was profiled, and TCRdb retains in-frame clones only, with some absent. The data contain 250,000 to 300,000 clones, around nine tenths of them singletons. After removal of 4 bases from V and 12 bases from J, the junction contained 4 bases not matched to a gene. The length of the CDR3 is 11 residues. CDR1 is SGHRS, CDR2 YFSETQ, per germline. The sequence came from a woman aged 45-60 years who had been exposed to COVID-19. The rearrangement joins TRBV5-1 to TRBJ1-2, with 9 positions matching TRBD1. Sequencing was performed on PBMCs or T cells enriched from blood (not recorded which). The CDR3 spells CASSDDRGNTF. CDR3 DNA sequence: TGCGCCAGCAGCGATGACAGGGGGAACACCTTC.